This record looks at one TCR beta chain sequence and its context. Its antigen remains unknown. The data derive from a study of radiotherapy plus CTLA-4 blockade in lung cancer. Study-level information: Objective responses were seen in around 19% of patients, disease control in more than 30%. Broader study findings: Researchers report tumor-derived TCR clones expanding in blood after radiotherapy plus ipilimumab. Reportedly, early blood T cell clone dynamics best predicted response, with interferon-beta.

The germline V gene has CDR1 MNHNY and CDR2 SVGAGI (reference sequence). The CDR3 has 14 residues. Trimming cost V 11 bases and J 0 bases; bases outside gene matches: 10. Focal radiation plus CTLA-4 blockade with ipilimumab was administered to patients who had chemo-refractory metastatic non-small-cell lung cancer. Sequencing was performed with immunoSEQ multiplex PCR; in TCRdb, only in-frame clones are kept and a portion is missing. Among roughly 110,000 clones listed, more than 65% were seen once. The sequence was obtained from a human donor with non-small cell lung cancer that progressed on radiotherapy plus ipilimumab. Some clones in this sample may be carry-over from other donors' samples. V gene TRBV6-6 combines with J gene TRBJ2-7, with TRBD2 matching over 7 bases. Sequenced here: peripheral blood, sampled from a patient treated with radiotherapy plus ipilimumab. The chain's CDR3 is CAAGERASSYEQYF. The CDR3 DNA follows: TGTGCCGCGGGGGAGCGGGCCAGCTCCTACGAGCAGTACTTC.